These 8 T cell receptor beta chains originate from one sample sequenced in a study of CD8 T cells in ankylosing spondylitis. MiXCR, applied by TCRdb to the 5' RACE reads, yields one record per CDR3 protein. The data hold some 140,000 distinct CDR3 sequences, with more than 5.5% observed a single time. Sequencing was performed on blood, either unsorted or a sorted T cell fraction (not recorded which). The receptors derive from a female donor with ankylosing spondylitis or in good health (not recorded which).

This clonotype occurred many times. The chain employs TRBV11-2 and TRBJ2-2; D gene uncertain. Germline CDR1 is SGHAT and CDR2 is FQNNGV. The CDR3 covers 15 residues. V gave up 2 bases and J gave up 0 bases, with 7 bases separating them. CDR3 residues: CASSLSESNTGELFF. The CDR3 DNA is TGTGCCAGCAGCTTAAGTGAATCGAACACCGGGGAGCTGTTTTTT.

This clonotype has a count of ten or more. The V gene is TRBV7-8, the J gene TRBJ2-5; perhaps TRBD1 as D (5 bases). The CDR3 is 19 amino acids. V lost 2 bases and J lost 4, with 26 bases in between. CDR1 is SGHVS and CDR2 is FQNEAQ in the germline V gene. The CDR3 region is CASSLSWGPHPAGSETQYF. CDR3 coding DNA: TGTGCCAGCAGCTTATCGTGGGGCCCCCACCCGGCCGGGTCAGAGACCCAGTACTTC.

This clonotype was found many times. The chain has TRBV5-1 and TRBJ2-1, with a tentative D call TRBD2 (5 bases). V lost 3 bases, J lost 14 bases, and 12 bases lay in between. Germline CDR1 and CDR2: SGHRS and YFSETQ. This CDR3 has 11 residues. The CDR3 DNA is TGCGCCAGCAGCTCCGACGGGGTTGAGTTCTTC. This translates into CASSSDGVEFF.

A remark on this clonotype: A much more abundant neighbour one base away suggests this may be a read error. The rearrangement links TRBV2 to TRBJ1-5; D perhaps matches TRBD1 (6 bases). Germline values: CDR1 SNHLY, CDR2 FYNNEI. The CDR3 sequence is 15 residues long. The CDR3 reads CASSEGGAGNPPQHF. CDR3 DNA: TGTGCCAGCAGTGAAGGGGGGGCAGGCAATCCGCCCCAGCATTTT.

There are a few counts of this clonotype. Sequence at one end of the junction differs from germline and may be a read error. CDR3 bases: TGTGCCAGCAGTTATAGAGCCGGGACTACTAGCACCGAGGAGCTGTTTTTT. It specifies CASSYRAGTTSTEELFF. The chain recombines TRBV6-5 with TRBJ2-2; 7 bases line up with TRBD2. CDR1 and CDR2 (germline): MNHEY, SVGAGI. This CDR3 is 17 amino acids long.

This clonotype was counted ten times or more. This rearrangement joins TRBV5-1 to TRBJ1-1, with 7 bases lining up with TRBD1. Looked up from germline, CDR1 is SGHRS and CDR2 is YFSETQ. Germline trimming cut 7 bases from V and 1 base from J; bases unmatched to any gene: 7. The CDR3 covers 14 residues. The CDR3 reads CASARQGPNTEAFF. For the CDR3, the DNA is TGCGCCAGCGCCAGACAGGGACCGAACACTGAAGCTTTCTTT.

The chain uses TRBV6-5 and TRBJ1-2, with D maybe TRBD1 (6 bases). Between the trimmed V and J ends, which lost 4 bases and 9 bases, there was a span of 18 bases. The CDR3 has 14 amino acids. Per germline, CDR1 MNHEY and CDR2 SVGAGI. This chain's CDR3 is CASSFTSDRSRYTF. CDR3 nucleotides: TGTGCCAGCAGTTTCACCTCCGACAGGTCCCGCTACACCTTC.

The table lists this clonotype with a few counts. V is TRBV12-3 or TRBV12-4 and J is TRBJ2-4; the D gene is possibly TRBD2 (5 bases). This CDR3 comprises 16 residues. The V and J ends lost 7 bases and 1 base respectively, with 17 bases between them. The CDR3: CASKEAFGEAKNIQYF. The CDR3 region has the DNA TGTGCCAGCAAAGAGGCGTTCGGGGAGGCCAAAAACATTCAGTACTTC.